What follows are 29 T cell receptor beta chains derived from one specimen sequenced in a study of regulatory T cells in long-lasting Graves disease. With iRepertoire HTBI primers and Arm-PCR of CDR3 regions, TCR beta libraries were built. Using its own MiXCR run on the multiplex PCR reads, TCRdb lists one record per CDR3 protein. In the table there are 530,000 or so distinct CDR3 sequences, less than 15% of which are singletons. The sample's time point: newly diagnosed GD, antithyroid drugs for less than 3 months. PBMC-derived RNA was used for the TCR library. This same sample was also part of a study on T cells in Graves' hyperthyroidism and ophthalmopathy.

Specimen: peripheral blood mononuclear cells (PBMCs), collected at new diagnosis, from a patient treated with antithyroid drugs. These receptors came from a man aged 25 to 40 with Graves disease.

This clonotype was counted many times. The CDR3 loop reads CASSLEGEGGQQPQHF. CDR3 coding DNA: TGTGCCAGCAGTTTAGAGGGGGAGGGGGGGCAACAGCCCCAGCATTTT. The chain carries TRBV12-3 or TRBV12-4 and TRBJ1-5, with D maybe TRBD1 (6 bases). The CDR3 spans 16 residues. Trimming shortened V by 1 base and J by 7 bases, and 17 bases separated the two germline ends.

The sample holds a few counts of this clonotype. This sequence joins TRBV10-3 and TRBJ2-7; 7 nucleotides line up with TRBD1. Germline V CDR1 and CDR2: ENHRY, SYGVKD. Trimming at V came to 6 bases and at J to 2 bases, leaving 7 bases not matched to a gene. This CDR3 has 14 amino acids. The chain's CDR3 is CAIRPGQQAYEQYF. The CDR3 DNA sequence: TGTGCCATCAGACCGGGACAGCAGGCCTACGAGCAGTACTTC.

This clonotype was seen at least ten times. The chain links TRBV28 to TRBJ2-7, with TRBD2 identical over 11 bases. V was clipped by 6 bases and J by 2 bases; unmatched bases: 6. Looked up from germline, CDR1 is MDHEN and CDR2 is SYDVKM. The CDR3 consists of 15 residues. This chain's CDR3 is CASSPLAGDTYEQYF. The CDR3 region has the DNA TGTGCCAGCAGCCCACTAGCGGGAGATACCTACGAGCAGTACTTC.

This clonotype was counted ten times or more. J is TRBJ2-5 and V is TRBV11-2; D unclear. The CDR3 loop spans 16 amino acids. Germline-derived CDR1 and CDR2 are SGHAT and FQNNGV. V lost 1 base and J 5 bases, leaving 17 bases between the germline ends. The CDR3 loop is CASSLGVRSPGETQYF. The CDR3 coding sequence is TGTGCCAGCAGCTTAGGGGTGAGGAGCCCCGGGGAGACCCAGTACTTC.

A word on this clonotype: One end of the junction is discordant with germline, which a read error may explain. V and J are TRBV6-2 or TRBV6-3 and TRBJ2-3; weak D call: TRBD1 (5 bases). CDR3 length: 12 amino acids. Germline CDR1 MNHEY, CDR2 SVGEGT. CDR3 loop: CANSDSSDTQYF. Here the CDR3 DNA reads TGTGCCAACAGTGACAGCTCAGATACGCAGTATTTT.

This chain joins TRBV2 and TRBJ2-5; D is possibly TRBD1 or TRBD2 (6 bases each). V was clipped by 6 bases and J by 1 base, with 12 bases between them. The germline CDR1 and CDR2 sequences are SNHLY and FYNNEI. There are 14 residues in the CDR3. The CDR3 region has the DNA TGTGCCAGCAGGGGGGGCGCCTCCCAAGAGACCCAGTACTTC. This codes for CASRGGASQETQYF.

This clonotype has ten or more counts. The CDR3: CASSPTSDSGASRGTQYF. The DNA for the CDR3 is TGTGCCAGCAGCCCTACTTCCGATAGCGGGGCCTCTAGAGGTACGCAGTATTTT. V and J are TRBV7-8 and TRBJ2-3; TRBD2 aligns across 8 bases. This CDR3 is built from 18 residues. V was pared by 5 bases and J by 8 bases, with 21 bases of the junction left unmatched. Looked up from germline, CDR1 is SGHVS and CDR2 is FQNEAQ.

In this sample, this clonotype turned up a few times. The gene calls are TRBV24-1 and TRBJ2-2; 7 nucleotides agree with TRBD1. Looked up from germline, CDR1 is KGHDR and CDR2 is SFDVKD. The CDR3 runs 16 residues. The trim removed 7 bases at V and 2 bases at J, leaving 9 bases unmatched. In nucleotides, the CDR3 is TGTGCCACCAGGGAAACCGGGACAGATAACACCGGGGAGCTGTTTTTT. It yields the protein CATRETGTDNTGELFF.

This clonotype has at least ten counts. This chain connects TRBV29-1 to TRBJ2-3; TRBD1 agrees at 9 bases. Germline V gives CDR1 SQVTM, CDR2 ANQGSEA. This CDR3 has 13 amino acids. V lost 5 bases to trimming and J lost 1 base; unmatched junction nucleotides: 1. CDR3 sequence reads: CSVRQGGTDTQYF. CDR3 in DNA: TGCAGCGTTCGACAGGGGGGCACAGATACGCAGTATTTT.

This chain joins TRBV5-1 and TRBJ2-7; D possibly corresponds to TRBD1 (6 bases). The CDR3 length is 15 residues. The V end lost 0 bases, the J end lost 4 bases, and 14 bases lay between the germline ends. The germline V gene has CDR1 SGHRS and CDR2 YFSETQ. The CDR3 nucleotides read TGCGCCAGCAGCTTGGTCAGGGGCGCCTTGTACGAGCAGTACTTC. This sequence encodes CASSLVRGALYEQYF.

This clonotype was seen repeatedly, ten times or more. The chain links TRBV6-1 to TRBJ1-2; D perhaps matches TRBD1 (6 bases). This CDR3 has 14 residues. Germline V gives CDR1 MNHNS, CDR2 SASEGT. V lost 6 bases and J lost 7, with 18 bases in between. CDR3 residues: CASSPNDRRAGYTF. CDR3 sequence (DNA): TGTGCCAGCAGCCCCAACGACAGGAGGGCTGGCTACACCTTC.

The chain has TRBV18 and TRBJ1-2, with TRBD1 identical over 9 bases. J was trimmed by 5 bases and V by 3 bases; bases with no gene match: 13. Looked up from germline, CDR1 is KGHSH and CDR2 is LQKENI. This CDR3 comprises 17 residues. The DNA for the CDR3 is TGTGCCAGCTCACCGGCCGGGACAGGGATGGGGGCTTATGGCTACACCTTC. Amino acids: CASSPAGTGMGAYGYTF.

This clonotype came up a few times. Written as DNA, the CDR3 is TGTGCCAGCAGCTTATCCCCCCATTCCAATGAGCAGTTCTTC. Amino acids: CASSLSPHSNEQFF. The V and J genes are TRBV7-3 and TRBJ2-1, with unresolved D. Germline V gene sequence: CDR1 SGHTA, CDR2 FQGTGA. V lost 2 bases and J 6 bases, leaving 11 bases between the germline ends. This CDR3 is built from 14 residues.

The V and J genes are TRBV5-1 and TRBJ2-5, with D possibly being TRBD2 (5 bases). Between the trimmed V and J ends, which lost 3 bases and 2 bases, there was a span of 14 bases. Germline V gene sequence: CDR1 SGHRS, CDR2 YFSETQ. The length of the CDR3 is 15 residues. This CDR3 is CASSYTLASQETQYF. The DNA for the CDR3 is TGCGCCAGCAGCTACACTCTAGCTAGTCAAGAGACCCAGTACTTC.

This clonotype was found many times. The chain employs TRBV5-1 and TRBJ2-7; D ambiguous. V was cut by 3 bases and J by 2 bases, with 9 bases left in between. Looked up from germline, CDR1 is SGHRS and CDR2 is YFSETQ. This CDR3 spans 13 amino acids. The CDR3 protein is CASSSVGAYEQYF. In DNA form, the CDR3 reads TGCGCCAGCAGCTCAGTCGGTGCCTACGAGCAGTACTTC.

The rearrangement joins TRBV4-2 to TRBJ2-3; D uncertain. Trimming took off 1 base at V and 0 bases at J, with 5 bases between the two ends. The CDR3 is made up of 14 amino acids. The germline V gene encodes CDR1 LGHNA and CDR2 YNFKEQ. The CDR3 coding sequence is TGTGCCAGCAGCCAAGTCCCCAGCACAGATACGCAGTATTTT. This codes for CASSQVPSTDTQYF.

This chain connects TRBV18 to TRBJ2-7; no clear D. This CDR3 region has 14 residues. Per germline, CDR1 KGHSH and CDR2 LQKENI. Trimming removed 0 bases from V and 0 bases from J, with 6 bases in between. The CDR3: CASSPPTTSYEQYF. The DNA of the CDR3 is TGTGCCAGCTCACCACCGACGACCTCCTACGAGCAGTACTTC.

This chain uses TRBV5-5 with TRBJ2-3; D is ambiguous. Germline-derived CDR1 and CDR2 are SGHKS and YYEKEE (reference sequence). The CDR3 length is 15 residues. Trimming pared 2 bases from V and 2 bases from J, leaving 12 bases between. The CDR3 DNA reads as TGTGCCAGCAGCTTTTCTGGTAAATTCACAGATACGCAGTATTTT. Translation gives CASSFSGKFTDTQYF.

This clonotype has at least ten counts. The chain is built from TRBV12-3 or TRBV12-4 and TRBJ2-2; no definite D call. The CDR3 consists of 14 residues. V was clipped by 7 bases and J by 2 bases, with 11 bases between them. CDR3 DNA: TGTGCCAGCACGCCCGGACGAAACACCGGGGAGCTGTTTTTT. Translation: CASTPGRNTGELFF.

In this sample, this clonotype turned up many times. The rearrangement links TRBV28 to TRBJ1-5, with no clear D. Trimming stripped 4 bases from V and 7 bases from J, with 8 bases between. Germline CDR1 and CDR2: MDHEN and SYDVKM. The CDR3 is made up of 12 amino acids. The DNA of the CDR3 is TGTGCCAGCAGTTACGGCGGGCAGCCCCAGCATTTT. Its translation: CASSYGGQPQHF.

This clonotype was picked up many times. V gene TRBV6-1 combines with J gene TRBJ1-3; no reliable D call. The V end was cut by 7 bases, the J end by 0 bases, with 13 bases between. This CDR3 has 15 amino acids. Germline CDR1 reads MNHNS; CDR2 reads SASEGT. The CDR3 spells CASTPFVFSGNTIYF. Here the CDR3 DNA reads TGTGCCAGCACCCCGTTCGTATTCTCTGGAAACACCATATATTTT.

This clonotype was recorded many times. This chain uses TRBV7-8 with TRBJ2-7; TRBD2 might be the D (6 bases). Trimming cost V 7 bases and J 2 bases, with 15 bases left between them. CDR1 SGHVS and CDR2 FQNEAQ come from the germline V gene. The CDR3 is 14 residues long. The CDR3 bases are TGTGCCAGCACGCTCGCCCCGGGGGCCTACGAGCAGTACTTC. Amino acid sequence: CASTLAPGAYEQYF.

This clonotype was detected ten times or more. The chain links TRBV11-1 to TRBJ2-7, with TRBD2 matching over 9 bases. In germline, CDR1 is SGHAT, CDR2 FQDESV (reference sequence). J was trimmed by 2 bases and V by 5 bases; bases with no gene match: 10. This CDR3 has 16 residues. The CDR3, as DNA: TGTGCCAGCAGCGCGGCGACTAGCGGAACCACCTACGAGCAGTACTTC. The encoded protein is CASSAATSGTTYEQYF.

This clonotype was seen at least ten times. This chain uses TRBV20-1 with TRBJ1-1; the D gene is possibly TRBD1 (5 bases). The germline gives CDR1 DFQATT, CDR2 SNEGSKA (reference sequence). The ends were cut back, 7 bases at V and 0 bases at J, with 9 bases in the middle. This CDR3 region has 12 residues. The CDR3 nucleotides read TGCAGTGGCCTAGGGGTGAACACTGAAGCTTTCTTT. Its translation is CSGLGVNTEAFF.

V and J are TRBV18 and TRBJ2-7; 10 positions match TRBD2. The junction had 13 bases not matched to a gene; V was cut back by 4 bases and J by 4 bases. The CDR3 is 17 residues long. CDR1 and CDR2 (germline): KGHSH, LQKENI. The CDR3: CASSQEPSGSWMYEQYF. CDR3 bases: TGTGCCAGCTCACAGGAGCCTAGCGGGAGTTGGATGTACGAGCAGTACTTC.

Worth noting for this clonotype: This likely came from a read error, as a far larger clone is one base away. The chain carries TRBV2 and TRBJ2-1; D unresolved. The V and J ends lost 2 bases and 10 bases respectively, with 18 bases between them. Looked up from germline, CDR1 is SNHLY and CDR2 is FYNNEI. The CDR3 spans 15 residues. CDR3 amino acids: CASSESSGSSYEQFF. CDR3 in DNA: TGTGCCAGCAGTGAAAGCTCGGGTAGCTCCTACGAGCAGTTCTTC.

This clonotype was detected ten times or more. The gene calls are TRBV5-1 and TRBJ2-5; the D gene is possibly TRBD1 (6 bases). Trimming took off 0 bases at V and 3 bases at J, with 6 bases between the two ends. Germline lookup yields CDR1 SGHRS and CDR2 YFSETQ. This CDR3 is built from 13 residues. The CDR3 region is CASSLGTEETQYF. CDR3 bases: TGCGCCAGCAGCTTGGGGACAGAAGAGACCCAGTACTTC.

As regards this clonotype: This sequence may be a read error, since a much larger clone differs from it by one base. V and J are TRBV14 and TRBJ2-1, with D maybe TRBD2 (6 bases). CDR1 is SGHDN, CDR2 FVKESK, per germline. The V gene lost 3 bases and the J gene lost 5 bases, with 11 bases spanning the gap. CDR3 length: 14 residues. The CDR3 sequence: CASSHREQNNEQFF. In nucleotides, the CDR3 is TGTGCCAGCAGCCATCGGGAGCAGAACAATGAGCAGTTCTTC.

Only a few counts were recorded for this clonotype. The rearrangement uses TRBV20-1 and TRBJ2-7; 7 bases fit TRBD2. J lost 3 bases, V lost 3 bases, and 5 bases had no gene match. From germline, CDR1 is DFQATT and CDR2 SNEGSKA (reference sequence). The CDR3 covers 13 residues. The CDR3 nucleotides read TGCAGTGCTAGGATAGCGGGCTTCTACGAGCAGTACTTC. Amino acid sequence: CSARIAGFYEQYF.